The 20 T cell receptor beta chains given below trace back to one sample, sequenced in a study of OX40 agonist ivuxolimab in advanced cancers. Profiled with immunoSEQ multiplex PCR; TCRdb holds only in-frame clones, not every one. The table has 70,000 or so clones, about 86% seen once. Here the sequenced sample was CD4+ or CD8+ T cells sorted from blood, taken in a trial of the OX40 agonist ivuxolimab. The receptors originated from an adult with an advanced solid tumor such as melanoma, head and neck, liver or kidney cancer.

This sequence joins TRBV19 and TRBJ1-1; 7 bases align to TRBD1. V was clipped by 5 bases and J by 1 base; unmatched bases: 4. From germline, CDR1 is LNHDA and CDR2 SQIVND (reference sequence). The CDR3 runs to 14 residues. This CDR3 reads CASSSGTANTEAFF. In DNA, the CDR3 is TGTGCCAGTAGTTCGGGGACAGCGAACACTGAAGCTTTCTTT.

The V call is TRBV5-1, the J call TRBJ1-6, with 9 nucleotides matching TRBD1. Germline assignment: CDR1 SGHRS and CDR2 YFSETQ. The CDR3 runs to 14 residues. After removal of 4 bases from V and 9 bases from J, the junction contained 5 bases not matched to a gene. The CDR3 is CASSRDRESSPLHF. The CDR3 coding sequence is TGCGCCAGCAGCAGGGACAGGGAATCTTCACCCCTCCACTTT.

V is TRBV6-1 and J is TRBJ2-7, with D possibly matching TRBD2 (6 bases). V dropped 7 bases and J dropped 6 bases, with 10 bases sitting between them. CDR3 length equals 11 residues. Looked up from germline, CDR1 is MNHNS and CDR2 is SASEGT. As DNA, the CDR3 is TGTGCCAGCACCCGGGACTCCGAGCAGTACTTC. It is translated as CASTRDSEQYF.

The rearrangement uses TRBV2 and TRBJ2-2, with D tentatively TRBD2 (5 bases). Germline CDR1 SNHLY, CDR2 FYNNEI. V lost 3 bases and J lost 4, with 9 bases in between. The CDR3 length is 14 residues. CDR3 in amino acids: CASSEDSFTGELFF. For the CDR3, the DNA is TGTGCCAGCAGTGAGGACTCCTTCACCGGGGAGCTGTTTTTT. The full variable domain, its missing parts supplied by reference TRBV2 and TRBJ2-2, is EPEVTQTPSHQVTQMGQEVILRCVPISNHLYFYWYRQILGQKVEFLVSFYNNEISEKSEIFDDQFSVERPDGSNFTLKIRSTKLEDSAMYFCASSEDSFTGELFFGEGSRLTVL.

J is TRBJ1-1 and V is TRBV28, with 7 nucleotides matching TRBD1. This CDR3 region has 15 residues. CDR1 and CDR2 (germline): MDHEN, SYDVKM. V was clipped by 5 bases and J by 1 base; unmatched bases: 7. For the CDR3, the DNA is TGTGCCAGCAGTACCCCGACAGGGTGGAACACTGAAGCTTTCTTT. Protein sequence: CASSTPTGWNTEAFF. The variable domain in full, completed from reference TRBV28 and TRBJ1-1, reads DVKVTQSSRYLVKRTGEKVFLECVQDMDHENMFWYRQDPGLGLRLIYFSYDVKMKEKGDIPEGYSVSREKKERFSLILESASTNQTSMYLCASSTPTGWNTEAFFGQGTRLTVV.

The rearrangement uses TRBV30 and TRBJ2-7; 7 positions agree with TRBD1. Germline loops: CDR1 GTSNPN, CDR2 SVGIG (reference sequence). The V gene end was trimmed by 5 bases and the J gene end by 2 bases; junction bases not matched to a gene: 12. The CDR3 length is 15 residues. This CDR3 reads CAWCRGGALAYEQYF. The DNA of the CDR3 is TGTGCCTGGTGCCGAGGGGGCGCATTGGCCTACGAGCAGTACTTC.

The chain uses TRBV1 and TRBJ2-3; the table names TRBD2, a call not compared with the DNA. TRBV1 is described as a pseudogene. This CDR3 is built from 19 residues. The CDR3 sequence is CTSSQDRGLADASTDTQYF. The CDR3 DNA follows: TGCACCAGCAGCCAAGATAGGGGACTAGCGGACGCTAGCACAGATACGCAGTATTTT.

The J gene is TRBJ1-6, the V gene TRBV5-1; no clear D gene. This CDR3 comprises 15 residues. Between the trimmed V and J ends, which lost 0 bases and 7 bases, there was a span of 11 bases. From germline, CDR1 is SGHRS and CDR2 YFSETQ. The CDR3 nucleotides read TGCGCCAGCAGCTTGGGCAGAGGGCTGAATTCACCCCTCCACTTT. Protein: CASSLGRGLNSPLHF.

CDR3 residues: CASSPGPSYEQYF. The CDR3 coding sequence is TGTGCCAGCAGCCCCGGGCCGTCCTACGAGCAGTACTTC. The V gene is TRBV5-6, the J gene TRBJ2-7; D is undetermined. The germline V gene encodes CDR1 SGHDT and CDR2 YYEEEE. V was shortened by 4 bases and J by 1 base, with 9 bases between the two germline ends. The CDR3 contains 13 residues.

The rearrangement joins TRBV15 to TRBJ2-7; D possibly corresponds to TRBD1 (6 bases). The CDR3 length is 16 residues. Looked up from germline, CDR1 is LNHNV and CDR2 is YYDKDF (reference sequence). The germline V and J ends were trimmed by 1 base and 3 bases, with 16 bases remaining between them. The CDR3 loop reads CATSRAPQGIFYEQYF. The DNA of the CDR3 is TGTGCCACCAGCAGAGCCCCCCAGGGGATTTTCTACGAGCAGTACTTC.

The V gene is TRBV4-2, the J gene TRBJ2-5, with 12 positions matching TRBD2. Germline CDR1 is LGHNA and CDR2 is YNFKEQ. The CDR3 has 16 amino acids. V was clipped by 1 base and J by 5 bases; unmatched bases: 5. The CDR3 sequence: CASSQVRTSGTETQYF. The CDR3 DNA reads TGTGCCAGCAGCCAAGTAAGGACTAGCGGGACGGAGACCCAGTACTTC.

This chain uses TRBV2 with TRBJ2-7, with 7 bases aligning to TRBD2. The V segment lost 2 bases and the J segment 2 bases; nucleotides outside the gene matches: 15. There are 18 residues in the CDR3. Germline V CDR1 and CDR2: SNHLY, FYNNEI. The CDR3 is CASSESAWSSGPTYEQYF. The CDR3 coding sequence is TGTGCCAGCAGTGAATCAGCCTGGTCTAGCGGACCAACCTACGAGCAGTACTTC.

This chain joins TRBV11-2 and TRBJ2-1; 10 nucleotides line up with TRBD2. V shed 3 bases, J shed 7 bases, and the junction held 3 bases outside the gene matches. Per the germline V gene, CDR1 is SGHAT and CDR2 is FQNNGV. There are 14 residues in the CDR3. CDR3: CASSLSGRGNEQFF. The CDR3 DNA follows: TGTGCCAGCAGCTTGAGCGGGAGGGGGAATGAGCAGTTCTTC.

The V and J genes are TRBV15 and TRBJ1-2, with D hard to call. V was pared by 0 bases and J by 6 bases, with 20 bases between. CDR3 length: 17 amino acids. The germline V gene has CDR1 LNHNV and CDR2 YYDKDF (reference sequence). CDR3 sequence reads: CATSRDLAAMRSDGYTF. CDR3 coding DNA: TGTGCCACCAGCAGAGATTTGGCAGCCATGAGGAGCGATGGCTACACCTTC.

V usage is TRBV30 and J usage is TRBJ2-7; 8 nucleotides line up with TRBD1. Germline lookup yields CDR1 GTSNPN and CDR2 SVGIG (reference sequence). This CDR3 is built from 14 residues. The V segment lost 5 bases and the J segment 1 base; nucleotides outside the gene matches: 7. CDR3 nucleotides: TGTGCCTGGGGACAGGGCGGCCCATCCTACGAGCAGTACTTC. Its translation: CAWGQGGPSYEQYF.

The gene calls are TRBV18 and TRBJ2-1; D is possibly TRBD2 (5 bases). Germline values: CDR1 KGHSH, CDR2 LQKENI. Trimming shortened V by 3 bases and J by 7 bases, and 13 bases separated the two germline ends. The CDR3 loop spans 14 amino acids. The CDR3 DNA is TGTGCCAGCTCACCGCCTACTAGTGGAAATGAGCAGTTCTTC. Translated, it gives CASSPPTSGNEQFF.

This rearrangement joins TRBV5-6 to TRBJ1-5; the match to TRBD1 covers 7 bases. Germline CDR1 SGHDT, CDR2 YYEEEE. This CDR3 comprises 14 residues. Losses at the gene ends were 4 bases for V and 5 bases for J; bases not matched to a gene: 6. The CDR3 spells CASSMGQPDQPQHF. The CDR3 DNA sequence: TGTGCCAGCAGCATGGGACAGCCAGATCAGCCCCAGCATTTT.

This chain joins TRBV29-1 and TRBJ2-2, with D unclear. The germline V gene encodes CDR1 SQVTM and CDR2 ANQGSEA. This CDR3 has 12 amino acids. The V end was cut by 6 bases, the J end by 2 bases, with 7 bases between. CDR3 residues: CSVGKNTGELFF. The CDR3 nucleotides are TGCAGCGTGGGGAAAAACACCGGGGAGCTGTTTTTT.

The chain links TRBV30 to TRBJ1-4; the D gene is possibly TRBD1 (5 bases). The CDR3 covers 14 residues. The germline V and J ends were trimmed by 1 base and 8 bases, with 14 bases remaining between them. CDR1 is GTSNPN and CDR2 is SVGIG in the germline V gene (reference sequence). DNA for the CDR3: TGTGCCTGGAGTGGGGGACCCGGTGAGGAAAAACTGTTTTTT. Its translation: CAWSGGPGEEKLFF. Full variable domain (missing parts from reference TRBV30 and TRBJ1-4): SQTIHQWPATLVQPVGSPLSLECTVEGTSNPNLYWYRQAAGRGLQLLFYSVGIGQISSEVPQNLSASRPQDRQFILSSKKLLLSDSGFYLCAWSGGPGEEKLFFGSGTQLSVL.

The chain joins TRBV19 to TRBJ2-5; TRBD2 matches 7 bases. There are 12 residues in the CDR3. Germline assignment: CDR1 LNHDA and CDR2 SQIVND (reference sequence). The J segment lost 7 bases and the V segment lost 8 bases, leaving 7 bases of the junction unmatched. The CDR3 region has the DNA TGTGCCAGTGGCGGGAGTGTAGCGACCCAGTACTTC. Its translation: CASGGSVATQYF.